Below are 23 T cell receptor beta chains sequenced from a single sample in a study of regulatory T cells in long-lasting Graves disease. In building TCR beta libraries, iRepertoire HTBI primers were used together with Arm-PCR of CDR3 regions. MiXCR, run by TCRdb on the multiplex PCR reads, gives a single entry per CDR3 protein. The sample shows fewer than 650,000 distinct CDR3 sequences, roughly 15% of them seen only once. Specified time point: newly diagnosed GD, antithyroid drugs for less than 3 months. PBMCs were the source of the RNA used for TCR sequencing. The data also belong to a second study, concerning T cells in Graves' hyperthyroidism and ophthalmopathy.

Sequenced material: peripheral blood mononuclear cells (PBMCs), taken at new diagnosis, from a patient treated with antithyroid drugs. Every receptor here comes from a woman between 25 and 40 years old with Graves disease.

The rearrangement joins TRBV7-3 to TRBJ1-1; a possible D gene is TRBD1 (6 bases). Germline V lookup: CDR1 SGHTA, CDR2 FQGTGA. The CDR3 length is 16 residues. The germline V and J ends were trimmed by 2 bases and 0 bases, with 13 bases remaining between them. The CDR3 DNA follows: TGTGCCAGCAGCTTAGGGGGCGGGGTTGTGAACACTGAAGCTTTCTTT. As protein: CASSLGGGVVNTEAFF.

Points on this clonotype: At one end, the junction sequence differs from germline, possibly due to a read error. The rearrangement uses TRBV7-7 and TRBJ2-2; possibly TRBD1 for D (6 bases). The CDR3 length is 16 residues. Germline assignment: CDR1 SSHAT and CDR2 FNYEAQ (reference sequence). DNA of the CDR3: TGTGCTAGCAGCTCTGTGCCAGGGGTAGGCACCGGGGAGCTGTTTTTT. Translation: CASSSVPGVGTGELFF.

This clonotype has a handful of counts. The chain couples TRBV7-9 to TRBJ2-1; D gene ambiguous. CDR3 size: 17 residues. From germline, CDR1 is SEHNR and CDR2 FQNEAQ (reference sequence). Trimming took off 1 base at V and 1 base at J, with 14 bases between the two ends. DNA of the CDR3: TGTGCCAGCAGCTTAGGGCAACCTGGTGCATCCTACAATGAGCAGTTCTTC. Amino acid sequence: CASSLGQPGASYNEQFF.

This chain joins TRBV29-1 and TRBJ2-5, with 11 bases lining up with TRBD1. This CDR3 spans 14 amino acids. The V segment lost 5 bases and the J segment 4 bases; nucleotides outside the gene matches: 6. CDR1 SQVTM and CDR2 ANQGSEA come from the germline V gene. The chain's CDR3 is CSVTPGTGGETQYF. In DNA form, the CDR3 reads TGCAGCGTTACCCCCGGGACAGGGGGAGAGACCCAGTACTTC. Complete variable domain (other parts from reference TRBV29-1 and TRBJ2-5): SAVISQKPSRDICQRGTSLTIQCQVDSQVTMMFWYRQQPGQSLTLIATANQGSEATYESGFVIDKFPISRPNLTFSTLTVSNMSPEDSSIYLCSVTPGTGGETQYFGPGTRLLVL.

The chain recombines TRBV9 with TRBJ1-4, with 9 bases matching TRBD1. The junction had 4 bases not matched to a gene; V was cut back by 3 bases and J by 7 bases. The CDR3 spans 14 residues. The germline CDR1 and CDR2 sequences are SGDLS and YYNGEE. The DNA for the CDR3 is TGTGCCAGCAGCGCGGGACAGGGTAGTGAAAAACTGTTTTTT. The encoded protein is CASSAGQGSEKLFF.

A word on this clonotype: At one end the junction does not follow the germline gene, possibly because of a read error. The chain recombines TRBV3-1 with TRBJ2-2, with TRBD2 identical over 10 bases. The CDR3 consists of 16 residues. Germline V lookup: CDR1 LGHDT, CDR2 YNNKEL (reference sequence). The CDR3 bases are TGTGCCAGCAGCCAACCGGGACTAGCGAAAACCGGGGAGCTGTTTTTT. It yields the protein CASSQPGLAKTGELFF.

This clonotype was seen at least ten times. V usage is TRBV12-3 or TRBV12-4 and J usage is TRBJ2-5; 14 positions match TRBD2. Trimming took 4 bases from V and 5 from J; bases not matched to a gene: 3. The CDR3 runs to 15 residues. As DNA, the CDR3 is TGTGCCAGCAGTTCCCGGACTAGCGGGGGGGAGACCCAGTACTTC. It translates to CASSSRTSGGETQYF.

Many counts were recorded for this clonotype. The V call is TRBV28, the J call TRBJ2-7, with no clear D. From germline, CDR1 is MDHEN and CDR2 SYDVKM. CDR3 length: 15 residues. Deletions cut 5 bases from V and 4 bases from J, with 18 bases between. CDR3 loop: CASSGDWEVRYEQYF. In DNA, the CDR3 is TGTGCCAGCAGTGGAGATTGGGAAGTCCGGTACGAGCAGTACTTC.

This clonotype came up many times. The V and J genes are TRBV6-5 and TRBJ2-1; D uncertain. The CDR3 spans 13 residues. V lost 1 base and J 6 bases, leaving 7 bases between the germline ends. Germline V gene data show CDR1 as MNHEY and CDR2 as SVGAGI. CDR3 DNA: TGTGCCAGCAGTTACTGGGTGGGCAATGAGCAGTTCTTC. It codes for CASSYWVGNEQFF.

This clonotype was seen at least ten times. The genes are TRBV6-1 and TRBJ2-3; TRBD2 agrees at 8 bases. Germline V gives CDR1 MNHNS, CDR2 SASEGT. V shed 9 bases and J 9 bases; nucleotides not matched to a gene: 8. The CDR3 totals 12 residues. The CDR3 protein is CASAPGLETQYF. The CDR3 coding sequence is TGTGCCAGTGCCCCGGGACTAGAGACGCAGTATTTT.

This clonotype has at least ten counts. The V gene is TRBV28, the J gene TRBJ1-3, with D perhaps TRBD1 (6 bases). CDR1 is MDHEN and CDR2 is SYDVKM in the germline V gene. This CDR3 has 18 residues. Trimming pared 6 bases from V and 0 bases from J, leaving 21 bases between. CDR3 nucleotide sequence: TGTGCCAGCAGCGCTCCACTCACAGGGTCCAACTCTGGAAACACCATATATTTT. This translates into CASSAPLTGSNSGNTIYF.

This clonotype has ten or more counts. The chain employs TRBV20-1 and TRBJ1-1; D might be TRBD1 (5 bases). CDR3 length equals 13 residues. Germline V gene data show CDR1 as DFQATT and CDR2 as SNEGSKA (reference sequence). V was clipped by 4 bases and J by 2 bases, with 11 bases between them. The CDR3 sequence: CSAILGTNTEAFF. The CDR3 DNA is TGCAGTGCTATCCTCGGGACTAACACTGAAGCTTTCTTT.

The chain uses TRBV3-1 and TRBJ2-2, with D perhaps given as TRBD1 or TRBD2 (5 bases each). V was pared by 0 bases and J by 7 bases, with 9 bases between. The germline V gene has CDR1 LGHDT and CDR2 YNNKEL (reference sequence). CDR3 length: 14 residues. DNA for the CDR3: TGTGCCAGCAGCCAAGAATTGGGGGTCGGGGAGCTGTTTTTT. Protein: CASSQELGVGELFF.

This clonotype was detected ten times or more. V usage is TRBV20-1 and J usage is TRBJ1-2; D may be TRBD1 (6 bases). V lost 5 bases and J lost 7, with 11 bases in between. CDR1 and CDR2 from the germline V gene are DFQATT and SNEGSKA (reference sequence). There are 11 residues in the CDR3. CDR3 protein: CSASRQVGYTF. CDR3 nucleotide sequence: TGCAGTGCTTCCCGACAGGTTGGCTACACCTTC.

The chain is built from TRBV30 and TRBJ1-2, with no clear D. Germline CDR1 GTSNPN, CDR2 SVGIG (reference sequence). The V end was cut by 5 bases, the J end by 7 bases, with 17 bases between. This CDR3 comprises 13 residues. The CDR3 sequence is CAWLLRVSGGYTF. The CDR3 DNA reads as TGTGCCTGGCTCCTCCGGGTGAGCGGTGGCTACACCTTC.

The table lists this clonotype with a few counts. The V and J genes are TRBV29-1 and TRBJ1-2, with 12 bases aligning to TRBD1. Germline assignment: CDR1 SQVTM and CDR2 ANQGSEA. Losses at the gene ends were 6 bases for V and 2 bases for J; bases not matched to a gene: 1. The CDR3 spans 13 residues. The CDR3 DNA reads TGCAGCGTGGGACAGGGGGCGAACTATGGCTACACCTTC. Encoded protein: CSVGQGANYGYTF.

This clonotype was counted ten times or more. CDR3 DNA: TGTGCCAGCAGTTACTCGTTCAGGGTGGTCGCTGAAGCTTTCTTT. Amino acids: CASSYSFRVVAEAFF. This chain joins TRBV6-5 and TRBJ1-1; D perhaps matches TRBD1 (5 bases). CDR1 is MNHEY, CDR2 SVGAGI, per germline. The CDR3 contains 15 residues. The V and J ends lost 0 bases and 6 bases respectively, with 14 bases between them.

This clonotype appeared many times. The J gene is TRBJ2-7, the V gene TRBV20-1; TRBD2 aligns across 7 bases. The length of the CDR3 is 16 residues. V was clipped by 0 bases and J by 5 bases; unmatched bases: 13. Germline CDR1 DFQATT, CDR2 SNEGSKA (reference sequence). The CDR3 DNA sequence: TGCAGTGCTAGAGATGGGGCGGGAGCACCTATGGACGAGCAGTACTTC. It yields the protein CSARDGAGAPMDEQYF.

The chain joins TRBV18 to TRBJ2-7; 7 nucleotides agree with TRBD2. The CDR3 spans 14 residues. CDR1 KGHSH and CDR2 LQKENI come from the germline V gene. V was pared by 4 bases and J by 5 bases, with 8 bases of the junction left unmatched. The CDR3 sequence: CASSRLAFAHEQYF. CDR3 nucleotide sequence: TGTGCCAGCTCACGACTAGCATTTGCCCACGAGCAGTACTTC.

The sample holds many counts of this clonotype. The rearrangement links TRBV12-3 or TRBV12-4 to TRBJ2-1; D is possibly TRBD2 (5 bases). This CDR3 is 12 amino acids long. Trimming removed 3 bases from V and 10 bases from J, with 10 bases in between. CDR3 nucleotides: TGTGCCAGCAGTTTTGACTACACCGAGCAGTTCTTC. It codes for CASSFDYTEQFF.

The chain is built from TRBV12-3 or TRBV12-4 and TRBJ2-1, with D maybe TRBD1 (6 bases). Between the trimmed V and J ends, which lost 4 bases and 10 bases, there was a span of 11 bases. The CDR3 is 12 residues long. CDR3: CASSSWTDEQFF. The DNA of the CDR3 is TGTGCCAGCAGTTCCTGGACAGACGAGCAGTTCTTC.

This chain uses TRBV5-6 with TRBJ1-2, with 7 bases matching TRBD1. CDR3 length: 14 residues. The germline CDR1 and CDR2 sequences are SGHDT and YYEEEE. Losses at the gene ends were 4 bases for V and 4 bases for J; bases not matched to a gene: 7. CDR3 coding DNA: TGTGCCAGCAGCCTAACAGGGGTGGCCTATGGCTACACCTTC. Protein product: CASSLTGVAYGYTF.

This clonotype was observed a few times. The chain employs TRBV7-3 and TRBJ2-7; unclear D gene. This CDR3 contains 12 residues. The germline gives CDR1 SGHTA, CDR2 FQGTGA. V shed 1 base and J shed 5 bases, with 6 bases lying between them. DNA for the CDR3: TGTGCCAGCAGCTTAAATACCCACGAGCAGTACTTC. It specifies CASSLNTHEQYF.